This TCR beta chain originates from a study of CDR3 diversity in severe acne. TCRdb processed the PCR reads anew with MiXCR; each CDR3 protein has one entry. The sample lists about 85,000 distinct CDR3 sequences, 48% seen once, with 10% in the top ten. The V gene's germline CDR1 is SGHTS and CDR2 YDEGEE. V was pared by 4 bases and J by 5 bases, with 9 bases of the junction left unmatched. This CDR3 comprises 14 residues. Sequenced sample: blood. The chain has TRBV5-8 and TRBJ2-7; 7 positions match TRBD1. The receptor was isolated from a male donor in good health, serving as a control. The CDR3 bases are TGTGCCAGCAGCAGAACGACAGGGTGGCACGAGCAGTACTTC. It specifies CASSRTTGWHEQYF.